Detailed here is one T cell receptor (beta chain). Original handling: Nucleated cell number was recorded as an estimate derived from reference gene primer amplification. Assay used: immunoSEQ multiplex PCR; TCRdb lists only in-frame clones, some missing. V and J calls and clone size come straight from that table; D and trimming were deduced from the DNA. The sample yields around 200,000 clones, about nine tenths seen once. The data originate from a study of blood T cell repertoires in COVID-19. Study-wide background: Acute-phase and convalescent COVID-19 samples originated in the United States, Italy and Spain. The cDNA or gDNA used as material had been derived from T cells, B-cell-depleted T cells, or PBMCs.

J gave up 4 bases and V 4 bases, and 15 bases lay outside the gene matches. The CDR3 has 17 amino acids. CDR1 and CDR2 (germline): SGHRS, YFSETQ. The chain couples TRBV5-1 to TRBJ2-3; 7 bases match TRBD2. The source material was peripheral blood. The receptor comes from a man between 25 and 39 years old with acute or convalescent COVID-19. The CDR3 here is CASSGILTSLPADTQYF. DNA for the CDR3: TGCGCCAGCAGCGGAATTCTGACTAGCCTCCCCGCAGATACGCAGTATTTT.